Below, 25 T cell receptor beta chains from the same sample are listed, as sequenced in a study of T cells after yellow fever vaccination. MiXCR, run by TCRdb on the 5' RACE reads, gives a single entry per CDR3 protein. The sample carries just over 250,000 distinct CDR3 sequences, 5.2% recorded once. The source material was CD4+ T cells sorted from PBMCs, sampled on the day of the yellow fever booster vaccination. The source is a man younger than 30 who received the YFV17D yellow fever vaccine.

The chain combines TRBV7-9 with TRBJ1-1; D gene ambiguous. Germline CDR1 and CDR2: SEHNR and FQNEAQ (reference sequence). The CDR3 is 14 amino acids. Trimming shortened V by 4 bases and J by 4 bases, and 13 bases separated the two germline ends. The CDR3 sequence: CASSSRKGGTEAFF. CDR3 DNA sequence: TGTGCCAGCAGCTCGCGCAAAGGTGGCACTGAAGCTTTCTTT.

This clonotype has only a few counts. This chain connects TRBV20-1 to TRBJ1-1; 8 positions agree with TRBD1. Germline loops: CDR1 DFQATT, CDR2 SNEGSKA (reference sequence). V trimming: 5 bases; J trimming: 6 bases; junction bases outside the gene matches: 8. The CDR3 spans 13 residues. CDR3 nucleotides: TGCAGTGCTCTATTTGGACAGGGCCCTGAAGCTTTCTTT. Residues: CSALFGQGPEAFF.

The DNA for the CDR3 is TGTGCCACCAGCGGACTGGGGTCATTTGTCGGGGCCAACGTCCTGACTTTC. Amino acids: CATSGLGSFVGANVLTF. The chain has TRBV15 and TRBJ2-6; weak D call: TRBD2 (5 bases). Trimming removed 5 bases from V and 4 bases from J, with 18 bases in between. The CDR3 loop spans 17 amino acids. Germline lookup yields CDR1 LNHNV and CDR2 YYDKDF (reference sequence).

The rearrangement uses TRBV28 and TRBJ1-5; D remains ambiguous. The CDR3 is made up of 13 amino acids. Germline CDR1 is MDHEN and CDR2 is SYDVKM. Deletions cut 7 bases from V and 3 bases from J, with 10 bases between. CDR3 coding DNA: TGTGCCAGCATGATGGGCAACAATCAGCCCCAGCATTTT. Protein sequence: CASMMGNNQPQHF.

Only a few counts were recorded for this clonotype. This chain joins TRBV7-2 and TRBJ2-7; D is perhaps TRBD1 (6 bases). The CDR3 is 14 residues long. The germline V gene encodes CDR1 SGHTA and CDR2 FQGNSA. V was pared by 5 bases and J by 4 bases, with 15 bases between. The CDR3 is CASSLRTAEYEQYF. The DNA of the CDR3 is TGTGCCAGCAGCCTCAGGACAGCGGAATACGAGCAGTACTTC. Supplemented by reference TRBV7-2 and TRBJ2-7, the full variable domain reads GAGVSQSPSNKVTEKGKDVELRCDPISGHTALYWYRQSLGQGLEFLIYFQGNSAPDKSGLPSDRFSAERTGGSVSTLTIQRTQQEDSAVYLCASSLRTAEYEQYFGPGTRLTVT.

Many counts were recorded for this clonotype. This chain links TRBV7-2 with TRBJ2-5; D not resolved. The length of the CDR3 is 14 residues. Trimming cost V 2 bases and J 0 bases, with 7 bases left between them. Germline lookup yields CDR1 SGHTA and CDR2 FQGNSA. The CDR3 spells CASSLQSYQETQYF. DNA for the CDR3: TGTGCCAGCAGCTTACAATCGTACCAAGAGACCCAGTACTTC.

The chain recombines TRBV5-5 with TRBJ1-2; 8 bases fit TRBD1. CDR1 is SGHKS and CDR2 is YYEKEE in the germline V gene (reference sequence). The CDR3 contains 13 residues. V dropped 0 bases and J dropped 12; count of bases not matched to a gene: 7. The DNA of the CDR3 is TGTGCCAGCAGCTTGGCGGTGGGACAGGTTGACACCTTC. This codes for CASSLAVGQVDTF.

This clonotype was seen repeatedly, ten times or more. The genes are TRBV20-1 and TRBJ1-5, with 7 nucleotides matching TRBD1. This CDR3 contains 13 residues. Germline V gene lookup returns CDR1 DFQATT and CDR2 SNEGSKA (reference sequence). V trimming: 4 bases; J trimming: 3 bases; junction bases outside the gene matches: 3. The CDR3 DNA sequence: TGCAGTGCTACAGGGGGTAACAATCAGCCCCAGCATTTT. Amino acid sequence: CSATGGNNQPQHF.

This clonotype showed up just a few times. The chain carries TRBV27 and TRBJ1-6; weak D call: TRBD1 (5 bases). CDR3 size: 13 residues. Trimming stripped 8 bases from V and 6 bases from J, with 11 bases between. Germline V gene data show CDR1 as MNHEY and CDR2 as SMNVEV (reference sequence). The CDR3 nucleotides read TGTGCCAGCGCCCGGCAGGGTAATTCACCCCTCCACTTT. It translates to CASARQGNSPLHF.

This clonotype was detected a few times. This sequence joins TRBV7-2 and TRBJ1-6, with 9 nucleotides matching TRBD1. The CDR3 sequence is 15 residues long. Per the germline V gene, CDR1 is SGHTA and CDR2 is FQGNSA. Trimming took 5 bases from V and 10 from J; bases not matched to a gene: 9. The CDR3 sequence is CASSVGQGRRSPLHF. CDR3 bases: TGTGCCAGCAGCGTAGGACAGGGGAGACGGTCACCCCTCCACTTT.

With regard to this clonotype: A much more abundant neighbour one base away suggests this may be a read error. The chain links TRBV6-5 to TRBJ2-7, with D hard to call. This CDR3 has 17 amino acids. Germline CDR1 MNHEY, CDR2 SVGAGI. CDR3 region: CVSSYSISGGSSYEQYF. For the CDR3, the DNA is TGTGTCAGCAGTTACTCCATATCCGGTGGAAGCTCCTACGAGCAGTACTTC.

The table lists this clonotype with many counts. The chain recombines TRBV7-2 with TRBJ2-2, with D possibly being TRBD1 or TRBD2 (5 bases each). Germline V lookup: CDR1 SGHTA, CDR2 FQGNSA. CDR3 size: 14 residues. Trimming shortened V by 1 base and J by 4 bases, and 7 bases separated the two germline ends. CDR3 coding DNA: TGTGCCAGCAGCTTAGTGAGGGGCACCGGGGAGCTGTTTTTT. Its translation is CASSLVRGTGELFF.

V usage is TRBV7-2 and J usage is TRBJ1-4; D is unresolved. The CDR3 contains 15 residues. Germline values: CDR1 SGHTA, CDR2 FQGNSA. V was pared by 4 bases and J by 5 bases, with 14 bases between. CDR3 bases: TGTGCCAGCAGCTCCACCCTGGGAGGGAATGAAAAACTGTTTTTT. Its protein is CASSSTLGGNEKLFF.

This clonotype was detected many times. The V gene is TRBV6-2 or TRBV6-3, the J gene TRBJ2-1; the match to TRBD2 covers 11 bases. The V and J ends lost 2 bases and 7 bases, in that order; junction bases with no gene match: 1. Germline CDR1 reads MNHEY; CDR2 reads SVGEGT. CDR3 size: 14 residues. The CDR3 bases are TGTGCCAGCAGTTACGGGACTAGCGGTAATGAGCAGTTCTTC. Its protein product is CASSYGTSGNEQFF.

The chain is built from TRBV24-1 and TRBJ2-1; 7 bases match TRBD1. Germline V gives CDR1 KGHDR, CDR2 SFDVKD. Trimming at V came to 3 bases and at J to 6 bases, leaving 7 bases not matched to a gene. This CDR3 contains 15 residues. The CDR3 DNA reads TGTGCCACCAGTGATGCGCAGGGGGACGTCAATGAGCAGTTCTTC. It is translated as CATSDAQGDVNEQFF.

The chain couples TRBV6-2 or TRBV6-3 to TRBJ1-1; D is unclear. CDR1 and CDR2 (germline): MNHEY, SVGEGT. V was trimmed by 6 bases and J by 2 bases, leaving 7 bases between them. The CDR3 is made up of 12 amino acids. This chain's CDR3 is CASREANTEAFF. The CDR3 nucleotides are TGTGCCAGCAGGGAGGCCAACACTGAAGCTTTCTTT.

This clonotype turned up a few times. V is TRBV5-6 and J is TRBJ2-1; 7 bases are a match to TRBD1. Germline lookup yields CDR1 SGHDT and CDR2 YYEEEE. The V gene end was trimmed by 0 bases and the J gene end by 3 bases; junction bases not matched to a gene: 6. CDR3 length: 16 residues. CDR3: CASSLDRGLYYNEQFF. DNA for the CDR3: TGTGCCAGCAGCTTGGACAGGGGCTTGTACTACAATGAGCAGTTCTTC.

This clonotype appeared many times. The chain employs TRBV10-3 and TRBJ2-7, with D perhaps given as TRBD1 or TRBD2 (6 bases each). Germline-derived CDR1 and CDR2 are ENHRY and SYGVKD. Trimming took 2 bases from V and 2 from J, leaving 13 bases between them. CDR3 length: 15 amino acids. The DNA for the CDR3 is TGTGCCATCAGTGAGGGGGGCGGGAAGGCCTACGAGCAGTACGTC. Its protein is CAISEGGGKAYEQYV.

J is TRBJ2-3 and V is TRBV2; D is unresolved. The CDR3 contains 14 residues. Trimming pared 7 bases from V and 4 bases from J, leaving 15 bases between. The germline gives CDR1 SNHLY, CDR2 FYNNEI. CDR3 sequence (DNA): TGTGCCAGCACTCCTGCTTGGGCCCCAGATACGCAGTATTTT. Translated, it gives CASTPAWAPDTQYF. Based on the CDR3 plus reference TRBV2 and TRBJ2-3, the full variable domain is EPEVTQTPSHQVTQMGQEVILRCVPISNHLYFYWYRQILGQKVEFLVSFYNNEISEKSEIFDDQFSVERPDGSNFTLKIRSTKLEDSAMYFCASTPAWAPDTQYFGPGTRLTVL.

The chain employs TRBV2 and TRBJ2-1; TRBD2 agrees at 13 bases. This CDR3 contains 15 residues. Germline V gives CDR1 SNHLY, CDR2 FYNNEI. Trimming took 6 bases from V and 7 from J; bases not matched to a gene: 6. CDR3 nucleotide sequence: TGTGCCAGCAGGATATGGACTAGCGGGGGTAATGAGCAGTTCTTC. Residues: CASRIWTSGGNEQFF.

This clonotype was seen more than once but under ten times. Germline and junction disagree at one end, which may indicate a read error. The chain has TRBV10-3 and TRBJ2-3; weak D call: TRBD1 (5 bases). The CDR3 loop spans 14 amino acids. Germline assignment: CDR1 ENHRY and CDR2 SYGVKD. The chain's CDR3 is CAMQGSFSTDTLYF. CDR3 DNA: TGTGCCATGCAGGGTTCCTTTAGCACAGATACGCTGTATTTT.

This clonotype was counted many times. The chain recombines TRBV5-1 with TRBJ2-1; D is possibly TRBD1 (6 bases). Germline CDR1 reads SGHRS; CDR2 reads YFSETQ. The CDR3 spans 15 residues. Deletions cut 0 bases from V and 3 bases from J, with 10 bases between. Written as DNA, the CDR3 is TGCGCCAGCAGCTTGGTACAGGGAAACTACAATGAGCAGTTCTTC. This translates into CASSLVQGNYNEQFF.

The chain combines TRBV7-9 with TRBJ2-3, with 8 bases fitting TRBD1. CDR1 is SEHNR, CDR2 FQNEAQ, per germline (reference sequence). The CDR3 is made up of 15 amino acids. With V trimmed by 2 bases and J by 4 bases, 5 bases remained unmatched. In DNA form, the CDR3 reads TGTGCCAGCAGCTTATCAGGGGGCGTCGCAGATACGCAGTATTTT. This encodes CASSLSGGVADTQYF.

This clonotype has a count of ten or more. The chain recombines TRBV20-1 with TRBJ2-5; D may be TRBD1 or TRBD2 (5 bases each). This CDR3 region has 15 residues. CDR1 and CDR2 from the germline V gene are DFQATT and SNEGSKA (reference sequence). Deletions cut 6 bases from V and 2 bases from J, with 19 bases between. CDR3 residues: CSATTPGPKQETQYF. In DNA, the CDR3 is TGCAGTGCCACAACCCCGGGACCGAAGCAAGAGACCCAGTACTTC.

This clonotype turned up a few times. The chain employs TRBV5-1 and TRBJ2-3; 8 bases fit TRBD1. The length of the CDR3 is 14 residues. Trimming at V came to 6 bases and at J to 2 bases, leaving 5 bases not matched to a gene. Germline V CDR1 and CDR2: SGHRS, YFSETQ. CDR3 region: CASTDRGYTDTQYF. CDR3 nucleotide sequence: TGCGCCAGCACCGACAGGGGATACACAGATACGCAGTATTTT.